The entry below gives a single TCR beta chain sequence along with its context. This record belongs to a study of CD8 T cells in Susac syndrome. With random hexamers, roughly 0.45 to 1 ug RNA was reverse transcribed. TCRdb re-derived calls from the immunoSEQ multiplex PCR reads in MiXCR, one entry per CDR3 protein. The sample contains about 110,000 distinct CDR3 sequences, approximately 96% of which appear only once. CD8+ and CD4+ T cells from blood underwent TCR beta sequencing, which was carried out in a high-throughput format. With 1 base removed from V and 2 bases from J, the gap between germline ends came to 15 bases. Germline V gene sequence: CDR1 LGHDT, CDR2 YNNKEL (reference sequence). The CDR3 consists of 16 residues.

The J gene is TRBJ2-7, the V gene TRBV3-1; D gene uncertain. The sequencing input was CD4+ T cells from PBMCs. The TCR comes from a human donor in good health. The CDR3 sequence is CASSQVTTTSTYEQYF. CDR3 coding DNA: TGTGCCAGCAGCCAAGTAACCACGACCTCGACCTACGAGCAGTACTTC.